The present entry profiles one TCR beta chain with its context. Its antigen is unidentified. The data originate from a study of shared clonotypes between healthy human individuals. Looking at the study overall: The plates for each donor numbered three CD4 naive, three CD4 memory, two CD8 naive and one CD8 memory.

Across several immunoSEQ plates, the genomic DNA of each subset was split evenly. Measured with immunoSEQ multiplex PCR; TCRdb has only the in-frame clones, and not every one. In the table there are a few hundred thousand clones, around 79% of which are singletons. Study-wide results and caveats: Donors were few, which limited the genetic and exposure-history diversity represented.

Trimming removed 4 bases from V and 1 base from J, with 13 bases in between. Germline V CDR1 and CDR2: MNHNS, SASEGT. The length of the CDR3 is 15 residues. The V call is TRBV6-1, the J call TRBJ2-5, with no clear D. Sequenced: memory CD4+ T cells sorted from blood. Subset given: CD45RA-negative fraction. The sequence was obtained from a man aged 25-45 years in good health. As DNA, the CDR3 is TGTGCCAGCAGTGGATCCTATTCGGTCCAAGAGACCCAGTACTTC. Translating it yields CASSGSYSVQETQYF.